Below, 24 T cell receptor beta chains from the same sample are listed, as sequenced in a study of blood T cells in healthy people across ages. The authors ran a second PCR of roughly 6 to 12 cycles using a sample-barcoded 5' primer and a J-beta primer mix. One entry per CDR3 protein results from TCRdb running MiXCR on the 5' RACE reads. The sample records about 930,000 distinct CDR3 sequences, almost 30% being singletons. The data were also submitted as part of a second study, on T cells of mothers and their children.

Sequenced input: blood. The receptors were gathered from a woman aged 35 to 49 in good health.

The chain joins TRBV20-1 to TRBJ2-1; D gene ambiguous. Trimming removed 1 base at V and 4 bases at J, with 8 bases between. The CDR3 runs 13 residues. The V gene's germline CDR1 is DFQATT and CDR2 SNEGSKA (reference sequence). The CDR3 DNA reads as TGCAGTGCTAGAGCCCTAGTTTACAATGAGCAGTTCTTC. Protein product: CSARALVYNEQFF.

This clonotype was detected only a few times. The genes are TRBV7-9 and TRBJ1-6; tentatively, D is TRBD1 (5 bases). The CDR3 extends over 14 amino acids. Germline values: CDR1 SEHNR, CDR2 FQNEAQ (reference sequence). The V gene lost 1 base and the J gene lost 6 bases, with 7 bases spanning the gap. In DNA form, the CDR3 reads TGTGCCAGCAGCTTAGATCAGGGTAATTCACCCCTCCACTTT. Amino acids: CASSLDQGNSPLHF.

The chain employs TRBV7-8 and TRBJ1-6; no clear D gene. Germline V gene lookup returns CDR1 SGHVS and CDR2 FQNEAQ. Trimming took off 2 bases at V and 6 bases at J, with 14 bases between the two ends. CDR3 length equals 16 residues. The CDR3 protein is CASSLYGRGFNSPLHF. In DNA, the CDR3 is TGTGCCAGCAGCTTATATGGCCGGGGTTTTAATTCACCCCTCCACTTT.

This clonotype was seen only once. This chain joins TRBV5-1 and TRBJ2-3; D unclear. The CDR3 covers 14 residues. Trimming took off 4 bases at V and 1 base at J, with 10 bases between the two ends. Germline values: CDR1 SGHRS, CDR2 YFSETQ. The CDR3, as DNA: TGCGCCAGCAGCGATGACCCTCGCACAGATACGCAGTATTTT. Residues: CASSDDPRTDTQYF.

This chain links TRBV5-1 with TRBJ2-1; D not certain. Trimming stripped 3 bases from V and 1 base from J, with 8 bases between. This CDR3 is built from 14 residues. Germline CDR1 SGHRS, CDR2 YFSETQ. This chain's CDR3 is CASSSAQSYNEQFF. The DNA for the CDR3 is TGCGCCAGCAGCTCGGCCCAATCCTACAATGAGCAGTTCTTC.

The chain uses TRBV6-6 and TRBJ2-7; 11 nucleotides align to TRBD1. Matching the DNA end better, TRBJ2-5 makes the J call doubtful. CDR1 and CDR2 (germline): MNHNY, SVGAGI (reference sequence). The CDR3 is 16 residues long. CDR3 residues: CASSQPGQGVEETQYF. Written as DNA, the CDR3 is TGTGCCAGCAGTCAACCGGGACAGGGGGTTGAAGAGACCCAGTACTTC.

The chain combines TRBV21-1 with TRBJ2-7; TRBD1 is the table's D call, not checked against the DNA. TRBV21-1 is an annotated pseudogene. The CDR3 covers 14 residues. This CDR3 reads CASSPKDRDSGQYF. The CDR3 DNA reads as TGTGCCAGCAGCCCTAAGGACAGGGATTCAGGGCAGTACTTC.

This clonotype was seen only a few times. V usage is TRBV29-1 and J usage is TRBJ2-3, with TRBD2 as a possible D gene (5 bases). This CDR3 spans 12 amino acids. V was clipped by 0 bases and J by 5 bases, with 6 bases between them. Looked up from germline, CDR1 is SQVTM and CDR2 is ANQGSEA. In DNA form, the CDR3 reads TGCAGCGTTGAAGAAGGGAGAGATACGCAGTATTTT. Translation: CSVEEGRDTQYF.

The chain is built from TRBV6-6 and TRBJ2-4; a possible D gene is TRBD1 (5 bases). The end of the DNA fits TRBJ2-7 better, so the J call may be wrong. The CDR3 runs 12 residues. Germline lookup yields CDR1 MNHNY and CDR2 SVGAGI (reference sequence). The chain's CDR3 is CASSMQGYEQYF. Here the CDR3 DNA reads TGTGCCAGCAGTATGCAGGGCTACGAGCAGTACTTC.

About this clonotype itself: This may be a read error, as it is one base from a much larger clone. V usage is TRBV2 and J usage is TRBJ2-7, with D possibly matching TRBD1 (5 bases). The CDR3 spans 14 residues. CDR1 is SNHLY and CDR2 is FYNNEI in the germline V gene. CDR3 nucleotides: TGTGCCAGCAGTGAAGGGCAGGGCACGAACGAGCGGTACTTC. Protein sequence: CASSEGQGTNERYF.

This rearrangement joins TRBV28 to TRBJ1-2; TRBD1 is a possible D gene (5 bases). Germline V CDR1 and CDR2: MDHEN, SYDVKM. The V and J ends lost 8 bases and 0 bases respectively, with 16 bases between them. The CDR3 loop spans 15 amino acids. This CDR3 reads CASGPQAETNYGYTF. The CDR3 DNA reads as TGTGCCAGCGGCCCACAGGCCGAAACTAACTATGGCTACACCTTC.

The chain joins TRBV9 to TRBJ1-6; 7 bases align to TRBD1. The CDR3 runs to 15 residues. The V gene's germline CDR1 is SGDLS and CDR2 YYNGEE. The J segment lost 10 bases and the V segment lost 0 bases, leaving 7 bases of the junction unmatched. In DNA form, the CDR3 reads TGTGCCAGCAGCGTAGGGGGGGACAGAAACTCACCCCTCCACTTT. This codes for CASSVGGDRNSPLHF.

Comments on this clonotype: At one end, the junction sequence differs from germline, possibly due to a read error. V is TRBV20-1 and J is TRBJ2-1; possible D gene TRBD2, 5 bases. This CDR3 comprises 14 residues. Germline CDR1 DFQATT, CDR2 SNEGSKA (reference sequence). CDR3: CSATPGSSYNEQFF. The CDR3 bases are TGCAGTGCTACCCCGGGAAGCTCCTATAATGAGCAGTTCTTC.

The chain has TRBV27 and TRBJ2-3; D might be TRBD2 (5 bases). Between the trimmed V and J ends, which lost 7 bases and 1 base, there was a span of 9 bases. There are 13 residues in the CDR3. Per germline, CDR1 MNHEY and CDR2 SMNVEV (reference sequence). In DNA, the CDR3 is TGTGCCAGCACCGAGAGGGGCACAGATACGCAGTATTTT. It translates to CASTERGTDTQYF.

As for this clonotype: Mismatch with germline at one junction end may stem from a read error. The rearrangement joins TRBV12-3 or TRBV12-4 to TRBJ2-3; 7 bases are a match to TRBD2. CDR3 size: 14 residues. For the CDR3, the DNA is TGTGCCAGCAGATCCGGCGGGAGCACAGATACGCGGTATTTT. It is translated as CASRSGGSTDTRYF.

This clonotype was counted only a few times. V gene TRBV7-6 combines with J gene TRBJ2-5; 9 positions match TRBD2. CDR1 and CDR2 (germline): SGHVS, FNYEAQ. There are 15 residues in the CDR3. The V and J ends lost 5 bases and 5 bases, in that order; junction bases with no gene match: 9. The CDR3 coding sequence is TGTGCCAGCAGCCAAATGCTCGCGGGGGGGGAGACCCAGTACTTC. Translation: CASSQMLAGGETQYF.

V is TRBV20-1 and J is TRBJ2-1; 10 bases match TRBD2. Germline CDR1 reads DFQATT; CDR2 reads SNEGSKA (reference sequence). Trimming removed 2 bases from V and 7 bases from J; junction bases left unmatched: 17. CDR3 length: 18 amino acids. CDR3 in DNA: TGCAGTGCTAGAATTACGGGGGTAGGCCTAGCGGGAGTTAATGAGCAGTTCTTC. Its translation: CSARITGVGLAGVNEQFF.

V and J are TRBV7-9 and TRBJ1-2; the match to TRBD1 covers 9 bases. The junction had 10 bases not matched to a gene; V was cut back by 5 bases and J by 6 bases. Germline V gives CDR1 SEHNR, CDR2 FQNEAQ (reference sequence). The CDR3 has 15 residues. The DNA for the CDR3 is TGTGCCAGCAGCCCCGGGACAGGGACAACGAATGGCTACACCTTC. It is translated as CASSPGTGTTNGYTF.

The rearrangement links TRBV4-1 to TRBJ2-1, with 13 bases aligning to TRBD2. V shed 3 bases and J 8 bases; nucleotides not matched to a gene: 10. CDR3 length: 17 amino acids. In germline, CDR1 is MGHRA, CDR2 YSYEKL. Here the CDR3 DNA reads TGCGCCAGCAGCCATCAACAGGGACTAGCGGGGTACGATGAGCAGTTCTTC. It codes for CASSHQQGLAGYDEQFF.

The genes are TRBV6-2 or TRBV6-3 and TRBJ1-6; no clear D. The V and J ends lost 7 bases and 14 bases respectively, with 12 bases between them. This CDR3 comprises 11 residues. Germline-derived CDR1 and CDR2 are MNHEY and SVGEGT. The CDR3 loop reads CASTQSMALHF. CDR3 nucleotides: TGTGCCAGCACCCAGAGTATGGCCCTCCACTTT.

This clonotype was recorded once. A read error may be the cause here, since a much bigger clone is one base away. The chain joins TRBV28 to TRBJ2-4; D uncertain. The closer fit of TRBJ2-7 to the DNA end suggests the J call may be wrong. The CDR3 sequence is 13 residues long. The V gene's germline CDR1 is MDHEN and CDR2 SYDVKM. CDR3 loop: CASSPLESCEQYF. DNA for the CDR3: TGTGCCAGCAGTCCCCTAGAGAGCTGCGAGCAGTACTTC.

A remark on this clonotype: Germline and junction disagree at one end, which may indicate a read error. The rearrangement links TRBV27 to TRBJ1-1; 9 bases align to TRBD1. CDR3 length: 15 residues. Per the germline V gene, CDR1 is MNHEY and CDR2 is SMNVEV (reference sequence). CDR3 amino acids: CASQPTGGSYTEVFF. The CDR3 nucleotides are TGTGCCAGCCAACCGACAGGGGGAAGTTACACTGAAGTTTTCTTT.

This clonotype turned up a few times. The chain carries TRBV2 and TRBJ2-4; D perhaps matches TRBD1 (7 bases). The better agreement between TRBJ2-5 and the DNA end casts doubt on the J call. CDR1 SNHLY and CDR2 FYNNEI come from the germline V gene. This CDR3 spans 17 amino acids. DNA for the CDR3: TGTGCCAGCAGTGTACTAGGTAGCCACAGGGGAGGAGAGACCCAGTACTTC. Translating gives CASSVLGSHRGGETQYF.

This clonotype has only a few counts. The J gene is TRBJ1-1, the V gene TRBV20-1; tentatively, D is TRBD1 (5 bases). This CDR3 has 16 amino acids. V was trimmed by 1 base and J by 1 base, leaving 16 bases between them. Germline V gives CDR1 DFQATT, CDR2 SNEGSKA (reference sequence). In DNA form, the CDR3 reads TGCAGTGCTAGAGTTAACAGTGGGACGGGGAACACTGAAGCTTTCTTT. This sequence encodes CSARVNSGTGNTEAFF.